Following are 9 T cell receptor beta chains from one sample sequenced in a study of T cell changes during pregnancy in multiple sclerosis. Here immunoSEQ multiplex PCR was the method, and the copy in TCRdb shows in-frame clones only, minus some. The sample yields tens of thousands of clones, about nine tenths seen once. Sequencing used CD8+ T cells from peripheral blood mononuclear cells, obtained before pregnancy. The receptors were gathered from a female donor with multiple sclerosis, enrolled in a pregnancy study.

The rearrangement links TRBV4-3 to TRBJ2-1; D is unresolved. This CDR3 has 15 residues. Germline values: CDR1 LGHNA, CDR2 YSLEER. V lost 4 bases to trimming and J lost 0 bases, with 10 bases between them. This CDR3 reads CASSRTPSSYNEQFF. The CDR3 DNA is TGCGCCAGCAGCCGAACTCCGAGCTCCTACAATGAGCAGTTCTTC.

This chain uses TRBV19 with TRBJ1-3, with 7 bases lining up with TRBD1. CDR3 size: 15 residues. The V and J ends lost 5 bases and 2 bases, in that order; junction bases with no gene match: 6. From germline, CDR1 is LNHDA and CDR2 SQIVND (reference sequence). Here the CDR3 reads CASSSWQGAGNTIYF. The CDR3 DNA sequence: TGTGCCAGTAGTTCCTGGCAGGGGGCTGGAAACACCATATATTTT.

This sequence joins TRBV9 and TRBJ2-2; D may be TRBD1 (6 bases). The CDR3 length is 14 residues. CDR1 is SGDLS and CDR2 is YYNGEE in the germline V gene. V shed 0 bases and J shed 7 bases, with 10 bases lying between them. CDR3 bases: TGTGCCAGCAGCGTAGGGCAGGGGAACGGGGAGCTGTTTTTT. Its protein is CASSVGQGNGELFF.

In DNA form, the CDR3 reads TGTGCCAGCAGTGACTCGGGCGGGGGGAGCACAGATACGCAGTATTTT. Its translation: CASSDSGGGSTDTQYF. The chain couples TRBV6-4 to TRBJ2-3; TRBD2 aligns across 8 bases. This CDR3 is 16 amino acids long. Germline CDR1 is MRHNA and CDR2 is SNTAGT. Trimming at V came to 0 bases and at J to 0 bases, leaving 2 bases not matched to a gene.

V usage is TRBV30 and J usage is TRBJ1-3, with a possible D match to TRBD1 (5 bases). Germline V gene sequence: CDR1 GTSNPN, CDR2 SVGIG (reference sequence). The CDR3 extends over 14 amino acids. The ends were cut back, 1 base at V and 0 bases at J, with 7 bases in the middle. The CDR3 nucleotides are TGTGCCTGGAGTGCCGGGGGCTCTGGAAACACCATATATTTT. Translated: CAWSAGGSGNTIYF. The full variable domain, completed using reference TRBV30 and TRBJ1-3, is SQTIHQWPATLVQPVGSPLSLECTVEGTSNPNLYWYRQAAGRGLQLLFYSVGIGQISSEVPQNLSASRPQDRQFILSSKKLLLSDSGFYLCAWSAGGSGNTIYFGEGSWLTVV.

The gene calls are TRBV6-5 and TRBJ2-1, with 7 bases identical to TRBD2. The CDR3 totals 13 residues. Germline CDR1 MNHEY, CDR2 SVGAGI. Unmatched junction bases numbered 8, after V lost 6 bases and J lost 9 bases. The CDR3 is CASSAGTKAEQFF. As DNA, the CDR3 is TGTGCCAGCAGCGCCGGGACTAAAGCTGAGCAGTTCTTC.

V usage is TRBV15 and J usage is TRBJ2-1; 14 bases agree with TRBD2. CDR3 size: 17 residues. Trimming at V came to 1 base and at J to 4 bases, leaving 3 bases not matched to a gene. Germline CDR1 and CDR2: LNHNV and YYDKDF (reference sequence). The CDR3 bases are TGTGCCACCAGCAGAGTGGGGACTAGCGGGAGATACAATGAGCAGTTCTTC. It specifies CATSRVGTSGRYNEQFF.

The chain links TRBV10-1 to TRBJ2-3, with 7 bases fitting TRBD1. The germline CDR1 and CDR2 sequences are WNHNN and SYGVQD (reference sequence). The CDR3 spans 16 residues. J gave up 1 base and V 0 bases, and 4 bases lay outside the gene matches. The CDR3 DNA reads TGCGCCAGCAGTGAGTCGAAGAGGGGGCGCACAGATACGCAGTATTTT. Encoded protein: CASSESKRGRTDTQYF.

The rearrangement joins TRBV14 to TRBJ2-5, with no clear D. The CDR3 totals 15 residues. CDR1 is SGHDN, CDR2 FVKESK, per germline. V was cut by 0 bases and J by 4 bases, with 12 bases left in between. The CDR3 sequence is CASSQDPAERETQYF. The CDR3 DNA reads as TGTGCCAGCAGCCAAGATCCGGCGGAGAGAGAGACCCAGTACTTC.